Sequencing of this TCR beta chain was carried out in a study of blood T cells in healthy people across ages. Background on the study: About one barcoded beta molecule per two T cells was the capture yield of template switching. Study findings and constraints: Significant beta diversity loss was already apparent by age about 42, declining roughly linearly.

Staff drew roughly 10 milliliters of peripheral blood from each donor. Unmatched junction bases numbered 4, after V lost 1 base and J lost 4 bases. The CDR3 length is 14 residues. CDR1 and CDR2 from the germline V gene are SGHRS and YFSETQ. This clonotype was detected ten times or more. Its antigen is undetermined. Primers used in a second PCR of roughly 6 to 12 cycles were a sample-barcoded 5' primer and a J-beta primer mix. Each cDNA molecule received a tag from a template-switch adaptor that had 12 random nucleotides. TCRdb recomputed calls from the 5' RACE reads with MiXCR, one row per CDR3 protein. The table lists about 1.1 million distinct CDR3 sequences, roughly two fifths of them singletons.

Sequences were obtained from blood. J is TRBJ1-1 and V is TRBV5-1; 7 bases map to TRBD1. The receptor comes from a man younger than 35 in good health. The CDR3 sequence is CASSLRQGGTEAFF. In DNA form, the CDR3 reads TGCGCCAGCAGCTTGAGACAGGGTGGCACTGAAGCTTTCTTT.